This T cell receptor beta chain stems from a study of spatial heterogeneity in lung cancer. The sample's time point: sample taken at primary tumor resection. No cell sorting; template was whole RNA from tumor, lung tissue or PBMC. Overall study results and limits: The number of expanded tumor alpha and beta chains correlated with mutation number.

TCRdb re-analysed the 5' RACE reads in MiXCR, keeping a single row per CDR3 protein. Here the sample spans 16,000 or so distinct CDR3 sequences, approximately 6.5% being singletons. This CDR3 has 12 amino acids. Germline V gene lookup returns CDR1 MNHNY and CDR2 SVGAGI (reference sequence). V dropped 0 bases and J dropped 6 bases, with 4 bases sitting between them. In the case of this clonotype: The antigen is not known. This beta chain came through as a stray read in a library set up for alpha chains, and its size says little.

Sequencing used lung tumor tissue, obtained at surgery. The chain has TRBV6-6 and TRBJ2-3; D unclear. The receptor comes from a female donor with early-stage non-small cell lung cancer. CDR3 in amino acids: CASSYSGDTQYF. The CDR3 DNA reads as TGTGCCAGCAGTTACTCGGGGGATACGCAGTATTTT.